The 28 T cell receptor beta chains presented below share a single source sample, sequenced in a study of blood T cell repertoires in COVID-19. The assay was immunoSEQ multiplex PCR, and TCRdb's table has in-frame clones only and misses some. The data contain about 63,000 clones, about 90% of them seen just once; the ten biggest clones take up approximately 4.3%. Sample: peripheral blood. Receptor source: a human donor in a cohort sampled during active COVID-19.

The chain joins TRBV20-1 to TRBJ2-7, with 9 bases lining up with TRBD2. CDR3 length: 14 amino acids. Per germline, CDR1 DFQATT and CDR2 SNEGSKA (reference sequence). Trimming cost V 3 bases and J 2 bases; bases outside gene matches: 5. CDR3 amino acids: CSASSSGGTYEQYF. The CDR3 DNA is TGCAGTGCTAGTTCGAGCGGGGGGACCTACGAGCAGTACTTC.

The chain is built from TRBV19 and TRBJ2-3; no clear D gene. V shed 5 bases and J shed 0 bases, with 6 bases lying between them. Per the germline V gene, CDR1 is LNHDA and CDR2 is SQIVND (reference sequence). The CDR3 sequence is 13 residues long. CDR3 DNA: TGTGCCAGTAGTCCGACTAGCACAGATACGCAGTATTTT. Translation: CASSPTSTDTQYF.

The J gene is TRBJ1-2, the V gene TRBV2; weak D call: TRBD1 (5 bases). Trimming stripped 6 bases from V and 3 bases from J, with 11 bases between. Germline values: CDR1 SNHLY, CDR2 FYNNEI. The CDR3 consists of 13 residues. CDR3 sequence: CASSQDTDYGYTF. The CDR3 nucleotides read TGTGCCAGCAGCCAGGACACAGACTATGGCTACACCTTC.

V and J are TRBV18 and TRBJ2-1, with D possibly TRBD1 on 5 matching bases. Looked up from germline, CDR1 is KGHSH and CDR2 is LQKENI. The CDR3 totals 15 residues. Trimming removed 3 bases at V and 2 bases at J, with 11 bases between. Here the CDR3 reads CASSPGANPYNEQFF. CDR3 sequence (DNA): TGTGCCAGCTCACCTGGGGCCAACCCCTACAATGAGCAGTTCTTC.

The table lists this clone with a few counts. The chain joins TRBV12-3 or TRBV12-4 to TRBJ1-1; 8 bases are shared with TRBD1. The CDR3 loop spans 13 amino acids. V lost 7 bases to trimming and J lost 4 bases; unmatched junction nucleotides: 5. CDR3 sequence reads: CASIVQGVTEAFF. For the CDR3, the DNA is TGTGCCAGCATCGTACAGGGGGTCACTGAAGCTTTCTTT.

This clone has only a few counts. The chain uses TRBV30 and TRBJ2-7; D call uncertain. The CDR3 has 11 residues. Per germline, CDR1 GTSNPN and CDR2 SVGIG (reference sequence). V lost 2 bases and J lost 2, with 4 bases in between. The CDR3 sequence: CAWSTAYEQYF. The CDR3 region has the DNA TGTGCCTGGAGTACGGCCTACGAGCAGTACTTC.

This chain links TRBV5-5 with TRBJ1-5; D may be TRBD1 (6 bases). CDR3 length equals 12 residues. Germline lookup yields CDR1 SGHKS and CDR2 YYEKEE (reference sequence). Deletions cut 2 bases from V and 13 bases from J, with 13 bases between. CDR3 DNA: TGTGCCAGCAGCTTCGAGGTGGGGGCTCAGCATTTT. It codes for CASSFEVGAQHF.

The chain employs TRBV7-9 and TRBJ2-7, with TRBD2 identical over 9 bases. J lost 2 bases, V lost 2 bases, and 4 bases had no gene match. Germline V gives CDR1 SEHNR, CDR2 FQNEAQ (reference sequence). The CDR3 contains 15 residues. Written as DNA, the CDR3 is TGTGCCAGCAGCTTACTGGCGGGGGGGACCTACGAGCAGTACTTC. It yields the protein CASSLLAGGTYEQYF.

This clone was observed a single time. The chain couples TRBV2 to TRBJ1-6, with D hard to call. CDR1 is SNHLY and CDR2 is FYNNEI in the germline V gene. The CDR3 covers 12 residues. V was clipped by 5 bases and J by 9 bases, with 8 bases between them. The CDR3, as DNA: TGTGCCAGCAGTAGGTCGGGTTCACCCCTCCACTTT. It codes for CASSRSGSPLHF. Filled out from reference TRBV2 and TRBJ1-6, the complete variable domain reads EPEVTQTPSHQVTQMGQEVILRCVPISNHLYFYWYRQILGQKVEFLVSFYNNEISEKSEIFDDQFSVERPDGSNFTLKIRSTKLEDSAMYFCASSRSGSPLHFGNGTRLTVT.

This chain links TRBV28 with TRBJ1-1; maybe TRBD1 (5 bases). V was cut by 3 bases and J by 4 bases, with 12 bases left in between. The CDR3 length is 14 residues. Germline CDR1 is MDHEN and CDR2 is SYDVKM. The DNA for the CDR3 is TGTGCCAGCAGTTTCCATGGGGCCGGCACTGAAGCTTTCTTT. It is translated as CASSFHGAGTEAFF.

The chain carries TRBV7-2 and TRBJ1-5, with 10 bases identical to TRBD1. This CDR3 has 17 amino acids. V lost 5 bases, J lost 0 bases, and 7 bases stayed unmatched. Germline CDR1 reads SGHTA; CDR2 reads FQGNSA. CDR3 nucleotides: TGTGCCAGCAGCAGACAGGGGGCGGGTTATAGCAATCAGCCCCAGCATTTT. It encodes CASSRQGAGYSNQPQHF.

CDR3 sequence: CASSTGFTYEQYF. CDR3 in DNA: TGTGCCAGCAGCACGGGGTTCACCTACGAGCAGTACTTC. This sequence joins TRBV7-8 and TRBJ2-7; the D gene is possibly TRBD2 (5 bases). This CDR3 region has 13 residues. V was pared by 5 bases and J by 2 bases, with 10 bases between. Germline V gene sequence: CDR1 SGHVS, CDR2 FQNEAQ.

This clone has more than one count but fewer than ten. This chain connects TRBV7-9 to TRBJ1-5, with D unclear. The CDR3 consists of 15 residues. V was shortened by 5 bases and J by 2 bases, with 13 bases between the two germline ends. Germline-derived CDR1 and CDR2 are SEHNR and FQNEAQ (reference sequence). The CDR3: CASSPGEGRNQPQHF. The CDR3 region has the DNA TGTGCCAGCAGCCCCGGGGAAGGTCGCAATCAGCCCCAGCATTTT.

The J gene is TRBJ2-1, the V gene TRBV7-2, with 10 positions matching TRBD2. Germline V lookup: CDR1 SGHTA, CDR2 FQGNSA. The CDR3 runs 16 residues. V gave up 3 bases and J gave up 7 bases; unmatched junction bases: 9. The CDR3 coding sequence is TGTGCCAGCAGCTTCGCCGGGACTAGCGTCGGGAATGAGCAGTTCTTC. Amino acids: CASSFAGTSVGNEQFF.

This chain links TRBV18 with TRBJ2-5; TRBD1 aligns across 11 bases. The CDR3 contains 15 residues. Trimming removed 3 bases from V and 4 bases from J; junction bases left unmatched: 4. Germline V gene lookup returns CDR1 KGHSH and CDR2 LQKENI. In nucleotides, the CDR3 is TGTGCCAGCTCACCCGGGACAGGGGGGACAGAGACCCAGTACTTC. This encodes CASSPGTGGTETQYF. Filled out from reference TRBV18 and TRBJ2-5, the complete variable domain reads NAGVMQNPRHLVRRRGQEARLRCSPMKGHSHVYWYRQLPEEGLKFMVYLQKENIIDESGMPKERFSAEFPKEGPSILRIQQVVRGDSAAYFCASSPGTGGTETQYFGPGTRLLVL.

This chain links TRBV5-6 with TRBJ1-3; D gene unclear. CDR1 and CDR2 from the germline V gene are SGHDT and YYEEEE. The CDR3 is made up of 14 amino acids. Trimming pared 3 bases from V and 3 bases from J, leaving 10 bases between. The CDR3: CASSSGGYGNTIYF. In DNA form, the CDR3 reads TGTGCCAGCAGCTCTGGAGGGTATGGAAACACCATATATTTT.

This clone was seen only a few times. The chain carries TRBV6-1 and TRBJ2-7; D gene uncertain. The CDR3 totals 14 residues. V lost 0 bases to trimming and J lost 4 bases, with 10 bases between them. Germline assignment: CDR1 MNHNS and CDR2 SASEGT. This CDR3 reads CASSEAPIAYEQYF. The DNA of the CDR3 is TGTGCCAGCAGTGAAGCCCCGATTGCGTACGAGCAGTACTTC.

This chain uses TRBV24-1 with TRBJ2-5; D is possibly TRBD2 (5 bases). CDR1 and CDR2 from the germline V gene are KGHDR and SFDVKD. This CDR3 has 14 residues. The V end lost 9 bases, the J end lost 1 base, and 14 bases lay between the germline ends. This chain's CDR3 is CATSGDFGQETQYF. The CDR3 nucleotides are TGTGCCACCTCCGGGGATTTTGGCCAAGAGACCCAGTACTTC.

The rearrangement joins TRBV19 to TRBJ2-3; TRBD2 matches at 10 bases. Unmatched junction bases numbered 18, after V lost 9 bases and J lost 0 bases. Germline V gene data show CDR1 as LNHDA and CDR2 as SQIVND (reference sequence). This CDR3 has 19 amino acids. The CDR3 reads CASKTHGVAGGTSTDTQYF. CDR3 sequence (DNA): TGTGCCAGCAAAACCCATGGGGTAGCGGGAGGAACTAGCACAGATACGCAGTATTTT.

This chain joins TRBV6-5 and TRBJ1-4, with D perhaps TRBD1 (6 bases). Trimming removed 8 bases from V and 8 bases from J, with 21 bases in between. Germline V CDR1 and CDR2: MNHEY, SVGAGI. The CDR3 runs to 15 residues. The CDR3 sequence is CASRLSRGGREKLFF. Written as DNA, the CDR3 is TGTGCCAGCCGACTATCCAGAGGGGGACGGGAAAAACTGTTTTTT.

The CDR3 nucleotides read TGCGCCAGCAGCCAATACGGACTAGCCCACGGGGGCTACGAGCAGTACTTC. It yields the protein CASSQYGLAHGGYEQYF. The chain employs TRBV4-1 and TRBJ2-7; the match to TRBD2 covers 8 bases. Germline V gene sequence: CDR1 MGHRA, CDR2 YSYEKL. Germline trimming cut 2 bases from V and 3 bases from J; bases unmatched to any gene: 12. The CDR3 length is 17 residues.

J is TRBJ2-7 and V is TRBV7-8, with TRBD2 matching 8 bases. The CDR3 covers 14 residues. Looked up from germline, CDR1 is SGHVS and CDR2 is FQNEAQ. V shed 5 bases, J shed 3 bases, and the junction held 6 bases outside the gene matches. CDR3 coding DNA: TGTGCCAGCAGCGGGGGCGGGGGGCTCTACGAGCAGTACTTC. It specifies CASSGGGGLYEQYF.

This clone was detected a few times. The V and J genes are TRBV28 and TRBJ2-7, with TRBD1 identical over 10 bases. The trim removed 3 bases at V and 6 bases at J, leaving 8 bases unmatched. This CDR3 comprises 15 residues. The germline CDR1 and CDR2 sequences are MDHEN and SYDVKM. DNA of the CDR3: TGTGCCAGCAGTTTTCCGGGACAGGGGCCTACCGAGCAGTACTTC. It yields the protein CASSFPGQGPTEQYF.

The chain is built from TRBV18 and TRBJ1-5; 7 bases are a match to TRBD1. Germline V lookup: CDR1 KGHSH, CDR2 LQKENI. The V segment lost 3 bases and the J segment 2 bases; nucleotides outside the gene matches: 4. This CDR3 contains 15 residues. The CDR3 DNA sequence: TGTGCCAGCTCACCGAACGACAGGGGCAATCAGCCCCAGCATTTT. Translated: CASSPNDRGNQPQHF.

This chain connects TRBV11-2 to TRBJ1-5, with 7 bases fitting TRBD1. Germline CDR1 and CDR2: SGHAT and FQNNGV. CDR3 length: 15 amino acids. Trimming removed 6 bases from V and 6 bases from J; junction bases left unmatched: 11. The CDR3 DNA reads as TGTGCCAGCAGTCCTACAGGGGCGCAGGGTCAGCCCCAGCATTTT. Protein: CASSPTGAQGQPQHF.

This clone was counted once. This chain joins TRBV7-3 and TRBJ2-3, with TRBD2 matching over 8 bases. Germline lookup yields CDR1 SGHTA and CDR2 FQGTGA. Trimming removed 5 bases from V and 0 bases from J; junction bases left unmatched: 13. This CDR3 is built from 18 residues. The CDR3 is CASSQFSGASWSTDTQYF. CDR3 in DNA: TGTGCCAGCAGCCAATTTAGCGGGGCGTCATGGAGCACAGATACGCAGTATTTT.

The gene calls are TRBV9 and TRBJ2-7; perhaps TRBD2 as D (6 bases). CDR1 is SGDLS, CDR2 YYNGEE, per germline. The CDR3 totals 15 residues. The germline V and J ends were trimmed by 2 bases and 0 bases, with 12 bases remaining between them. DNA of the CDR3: TGTGCCAGCAGCGTGGCGGGACTCCACTCCTACGAGCAGTACTTC. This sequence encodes CASSVAGLHSYEQYF.

CDR3 sequence reads: CASRGTGNTEAFF. The CDR3 bases are TGCGCCAGCAGAGGGACAGGGAACACTGAAGCTTTCTTT. The chain joins TRBV5-1 to TRBJ1-1; 8 bases are shared with TRBD1. The V gene's germline CDR1 is SGHRS and CDR2 YFSETQ. V shed 5 bases and J 1 base; nucleotides not matched to a gene: 1. There are 13 residues in the CDR3.